The clone carrying this T cell receptor (beta chain) was seen a few times. The source of the sample is a study of identical twins. Via MiXCR, TCRdb re-called the 5' RACE reads, giving one row per CDR3 protein. The sample carries roughly 230,000 distinct CDR3 sequences, about 8% recorded once. There are 17 residues in the CDR3. Trimming took off 0 bases at V and 4 bases at J, with 19 bases between the two ends. From germline, CDR1 is SGHNT and CDR2 YENEEA. The sample was also reused in another study, on yellow fever vaccine responses in identical twins.

The receptor's source is a young woman in good health. The specimen sequenced was CD8+ T cells sorted from blood. V is TRBV11-3 and J is TRBJ2-7, with unresolved D. CDR3 region: CASSLDTNGPRNYEQYF. DNA for the CDR3: TGTGCCAGCAGCTTAGATACTAACGGCCCGAGGAATTACGAGCAGTACTTC.